The sample holds one count of the clone carrying this T cell receptor beta chain. Its specificity is not known. V gave up 7 bases and J gave up 8 bases, with 17 bases separating them. This CDR3 spans 13 amino acids. Germline V lookup: CDR1 MNHEY, CDR2 SVGAGI. The PCR made use of 60 Vbeta and 13 Jbeta primers. Profiling relied on immunoSEQ multiplex PCR, and the TCRdb table lists in-frame clones only, not all of them. The table records 200,000 to 250,000 clones, roughly 84% of them present only once. This entry is derived from a study of cytomegalovirus exposure and HLA in healthy donors. The study's findings and limits: HLA-A and HLA-B allele assignments for most subjects were reportedly predicted accurately using TCR beta sequences. An analysis that was carried out later associated 16,000 or so TCR beta sequences with HLA alleles at 0.05 false discovery rate. The authors listed approximately 150 TCR beta chains as cytomegalovirus-associated.

Sequencing was performed on PBMCs. The genes are TRBV6-5 and TRBJ1-2; the D is unclear. This receptor was identified in a boy between 2 and 10 years old in good health and CMV-seronegative. The DNA of the CDR3 is TGTGCCAGCAAAACGCGGGGAGGGAGCGGCTACACCTTC. Its protein is CASKTRGGSGYTF.